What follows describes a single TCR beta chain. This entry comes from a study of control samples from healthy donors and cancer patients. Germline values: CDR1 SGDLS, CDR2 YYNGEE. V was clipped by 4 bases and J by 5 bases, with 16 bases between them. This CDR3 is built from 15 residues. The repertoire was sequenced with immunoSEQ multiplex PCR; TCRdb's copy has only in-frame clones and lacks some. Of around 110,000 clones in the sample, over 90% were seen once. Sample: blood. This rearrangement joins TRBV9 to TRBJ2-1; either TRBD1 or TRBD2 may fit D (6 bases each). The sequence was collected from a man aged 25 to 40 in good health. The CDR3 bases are TGTGCCAGCAGCCCTGGGGGGCCGTTCGACAATGAGCAGTTCTTC. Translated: CASSPGGPFDNEQFF. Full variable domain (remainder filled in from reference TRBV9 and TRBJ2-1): DSGVTQTPKHLITATGQRVTLRCSPRSGDLSVYWYQQSLDQGLQFLIQYYNGEERAKGNILERFSAQQFPDLHSELNLSSLELGDSALYFCASSPGGPFDNEQFFGPGTRLTVL.